Below, 29 T cell receptor beta chains from the same sample are listed, as sequenced in a study of cytomegalovirus exposure and HLA in healthy donors. Using immunoSEQ multiplex PCR, the repertoire was profiled, and TCRdb retains in-frame clones only, with some absent. The table lists 300,000 to 450,000 clones, roughly 89% of them singletons. The sequenced sample was PBMCs. Source of these receptors: a woman between 18 and 29 years old in good health and CMV-seronegative.

This chain joins TRBV7-6 and TRBJ2-7, with D possibly matching TRBD2 (6 bases). The CDR3 length is 17 residues. Germline V gene sequence: CDR1 SGHVS, CDR2 FNYEAQ. V lost 2 bases to trimming and J lost 4 bases, with 21 bases between them. CDR3 sequence (DNA): TGTGCCAGCAGCTTAAACAGGAATAGGGCTGGGGGGTACGAGCAGTACTTC. It specifies CASSLNRNRAGGYEQYF.

The table lists this clone with a count of one. This chain connects TRBV5-1 to TRBJ2-4, with TRBD2 matching over 8 bases. The CDR3 covers 17 residues. The junction had 13 bases not matched to a gene; V was cut back by 0 bases and J by 8 bases. Germline loops: CDR1 SGHRS, CDR2 YFSETQ. CDR3 bases: TGCGCCAGCAGCTTGGGAGATCGGGGGGGCGGTGAGGACATTCAGTACTTC. It specifies CASSLGDRGGGEDIQYF. The full variable domain, rest sourced from reference TRBV5-1 and TRBJ2-4, is KAGVTQTPRYLIKTRGQQVTLSCSPISGHRSVSWYQQTPGQGLQFLFEYFSETQRNKGNFPGRFSGRQFSNSRSEMNVSTLELGDSALYLCASSLGDRGGGEDIQYFGAGTRLSVL.

J is TRBJ2-5 and V is TRBV6-6, with D perhaps TRBD1 (6 bases). Germline lookup yields CDR1 MNHNY and CDR2 SVGAGI (reference sequence). V was shortened by 7 bases and J by 0 bases, with 15 bases between the two germline ends. This CDR3 region has 15 residues. CDR3: CASMLIRDNQETQYF. CDR3 sequence (DNA): TGTGCCAGCATGCTAATCCGGGACAACCAAGAGACCCAGTACTTC.

This chain joins TRBV5-4 and TRBJ2-3; D not certain. Germline V lookup: CDR1 SGHNT, CDR2 YYREEE (reference sequence). CDR3 length: 15 amino acids. V dropped 4 bases and J dropped 4 bases, with 16 bases sitting between them. CDR3 protein: CASSLSSGRADTQYF. The CDR3 DNA sequence: TGTGCCAGCAGCCTGTCATCGGGTCGGGCAGATACGCAGTATTTT.

CDR3 bases: TGTGCCACCAGCAGAGTGACAAGTGGCTACACCTTC. Its protein is CATSRVTSGYTF. The chain uses TRBV15 and TRBJ1-2; D gene ambiguous. CDR3 length: 12 residues. V was trimmed by 1 base and J by 7 bases, leaving 7 bases between them. Germline loops: CDR1 LNHNV, CDR2 YYDKDF (reference sequence).

This chain uses TRBV27 with TRBJ2-1; TRBD2 aligns across 16 bases. The CDR3 has 19 amino acids. V lost 3 bases, J lost 4 bases, and 9 bases stayed unmatched. Germline V gene data show CDR1 as MNHEY and CDR2 as SMNVEV (reference sequence). CDR3 loop: CASSFQGTSGRAPYNEQFF. Here the CDR3 DNA reads TGTGCCAGCAGTTTCCAGGGGACTAGCGGGAGGGCCCCTTACAATGAGCAGTTCTTC.

The rearrangement uses TRBV13 and TRBJ2-5; 13 bases map to TRBD2. Germline trimming cut 5 bases from V and 1 base from J; bases unmatched to any gene: 1. Germline assignment: CDR1 PRHDT and CDR2 FYEKMQ (reference sequence). This CDR3 has 15 residues. CDR3 protein: CASSRLAGGQETQYF. In DNA, the CDR3 is TGTGCCAGCAGCCGACTAGCGGGGGGCCAAGAGACCCAGTACTTC. The entire variable domain, with the rest obtained from reference TRBV13 and TRBJ2-5, is as follows: AAGVIQSPRHLIKEKRETATLKCYPIPRHDTVYWYQQGPGQDPQFLISFYEKMQSDKGSIPDRFSAQQFSDYHSELNMSSLELGDSALYFCASSRLAGGQETQYFGPGTRLLVL.

This chain connects TRBV13 to TRBJ2-5; 12 bases line up with TRBD1. Trimming cost V 5 bases and J 2 bases; bases outside gene matches: 6. Per germline, CDR1 PRHDT and CDR2 FYEKMQ (reference sequence). The CDR3 is made up of 16 amino acids. The DNA for the CDR3 is TGTGCCAGCAGCCCGGGACAGGGGGCTCCTCAAGAGACCCAGTACTTC. This sequence encodes CASSPGQGAPQETQYF.

The rearrangement joins TRBV9 to TRBJ1-3; no definite D call. The germline V gene has CDR1 SGDLS and CDR2 YYNGEE. The CDR3 is 16 amino acids. V lost 4 bases to trimming and J lost 0 bases, with 14 bases between them. The CDR3 reads CASSLSGSHSGNTIYF. The CDR3 DNA sequence: TGTGCCAGCAGCCTCTCAGGATCCCACTCTGGAAACACCATATATTTT.

The chain carries TRBV5-1 and TRBJ2-7; D might be TRBD2 (7 bases). This CDR3 has 15 residues. CDR1 SGHRS and CDR2 YFSETQ come from the germline V gene. Trimming took off 4 bases at V and 2 bases at J, with 16 bases between the two ends. The CDR3 coding sequence is TGCGCCAGCAGCCTCCGAGGGGGGGCCGCCTACGAGCAGTACTTC. This codes for CASSLRGGAAYEQYF.

The V and J genes are TRBV18 and TRBJ2-3; D possibly corresponds to TRBD2 (5 bases). Trimming shortened V by 3 bases and J by 0 bases, and 7 bases separated the two germline ends. The CDR3 sequence is 14 residues long. CDR1 is KGHSH, CDR2 LQKENI, per germline. The CDR3 region has the DNA TGTGCCAGCTCACCCGGGAAAAGCACAGATACGCAGTATTTT. This encodes CASSPGKSTDTQYF.

This clone has only one observation. V usage is TRBV27 and J usage is TRBJ1-1; 12 nucleotides match TRBD1. The junction had 14 bases not matched to a gene; V was cut back by 3 bases and J by 0 bases. Per the germline V gene, CDR1 is MNHEY and CDR2 is SMNVEV (reference sequence). There are 20 residues in the CDR3. The CDR3 coding sequence is TGTGCCAGCAGTTTCGTACAAACCGGGACAGGGGGCAGAGTGAACACTGAAGCTTTCTTT. Protein product: CASSFVQTGTGGRVNTEAFF.

The J gene is TRBJ2-2, the V gene TRBV28, with D hard to call. Germline lookup yields CDR1 MDHEN and CDR2 SYDVKM. This CDR3 is built from 14 residues. V was pared by 7 bases and J by 4 bases, with 13 bases between. Here the CDR3 DNA reads TGTGCCAGCATGGATACAGCTACCACCGGGGAGCTGTTTTTT. The encoded protein is CASMDTATTGELFF. The full variable domain, completed using reference TRBV28 and TRBJ2-2, is DVKVTQSSRYLVKRTGEKVFLECVQDMDHENMFWYRQDPGLGLRLIYFSYDVKMKEKGDIPEGYSVSREKKERFSLILESASTNQTSMYLCASMDTATTGELFFGEGSRLTVL.

V gene TRBV30 combines with J gene TRBJ2-7, with TRBD2 identical over 9 bases. The V gene end was trimmed by 6 bases and the J gene end by 2 bases; junction bases not matched to a gene: 17. The CDR3 is 17 amino acids. Germline V gene lookup returns CDR1 GTSNPN and CDR2 SVGIG (reference sequence). Written as DNA, the CDR3 is TGTGCCTGTTTCGCCGGGACTAGCAATCTTAAACCCTACGAGCAGTACTTC. Its translation: CACFAGTSNLKPYEQYF.

V and J are TRBV6-5 and TRBJ1-5, with D maybe TRBD1 (5 bases). CDR1 and CDR2 from the germline V gene are MNHEY and SVGAGI. V gave up 2 bases and J gave up 10 bases, with 15 bases separating them. The CDR3 is made up of 14 amino acids. The CDR3 DNA sequence: TGTGCCAGCAGTTACGAGGCGGGGACGATACCCCAGCATTTT. Translating it yields CASSYEAGTIPQHF.

The rearrangement joins TRBV7-9 to TRBJ2-1, with D unclear. Germline CDR1 reads SEHNR; CDR2 reads FQNEAQ (reference sequence). The CDR3 has 16 amino acids. Trimming stripped 4 bases from V and 0 bases from J, with 13 bases between. CDR3 sequence reads: CASSSTEAGSYNEQFF. CDR3 bases: TGTGCCAGCAGCTCAACTGAAGCCGGCTCCTACAATGAGCAGTTCTTC. The full variable domain, its missing parts supplied by reference TRBV7-9 and TRBJ2-1, is DTGVSQNPRHKITKRGQNVTFRCDPISEHNRLYWYRQTLGQGPEFLTYFQNEAQLEKSRLLSDRFSAERPKGSFSTLEIQRTEQGDSAMYLCASSSTEAGSYNEQFFGPGTRLTVL.

This rearrangement joins TRBV27 to TRBJ1-1; 8 nucleotides line up with TRBD1. The junction had 6 bases not matched to a gene; V was cut back by 5 bases and J by 1 base. Germline V CDR1 and CDR2: MNHEY, SMNVEV (reference sequence). This CDR3 comprises 15 residues. CDR3 in DNA: TGTGCCAGCAGTCACATCCAGGGGGCGAACACTGAAGCTTTCTTT. It codes for CASSHIQGANTEAFF.

V gene TRBV2 combines with J gene TRBJ2-2; possibly TRBD1 for D (5 bases). With 2 bases removed from V and 4 bases from J, the gap between germline ends came to 8 bases. The CDR3 consists of 14 residues. Germline CDR1 SNHLY, CDR2 FYNNEI. The CDR3 nucleotides read TGTGCCAGCAGTGAATACCAGGGCACCGGGGAGCTGTTTTTT. It translates to CASSEYQGTGELFF.

This chain links TRBV27 with TRBJ2-1; D perhaps matches TRBD2 (5 bases). V was trimmed by 5 bases and J by 7 bases, leaving 9 bases between them. CDR1 is MNHEY, CDR2 SMNVEV, per germline (reference sequence). There are 12 residues in the CDR3. This chain's CDR3 is CASSDRRNEQFF. DNA for the CDR3: TGTGCCAGCAGTGATCGGAGGAATGAGCAGTTCTTC.

V gene TRBV4-1 combines with J gene TRBJ1-2; D perhaps matches TRBD1 (6 bases). Per the germline V gene, CDR1 is MGHRA and CDR2 is YSYEKL. This CDR3 comprises 13 residues. V gave up 4 bases and J gave up 4 bases, with 10 bases separating them. CDR3 protein: CASSRPGVYGYTF. The CDR3, as DNA: TGCGCCAGCAGCCGCCCAGGGGTCTATGGCTACACCTTC.

The CDR3, as DNA: TGTGCCAGCAGAAACAGGGGAGCAACTAATGAAAAACTGTTTTTT. The encoded protein is CASRNRGATNEKLFF. This chain connects TRBV2 to TRBJ1-4, with 7 positions matching TRBD1. This CDR3 region has 15 residues. Trimming cost V 6 bases and J 0 bases; bases outside gene matches: 4. Germline CDR1 SNHLY, CDR2 FYNNEI.

In nucleotides, the CDR3 is TGCGCCAGCAGCCCTATAGGACAGATGAGAGGCTACACCTTC. It codes for CASSPIGQMRGYTF. This rearrangement joins TRBV5-1 to TRBJ1-2; the D gene is possibly TRBD1 (6 bases). This CDR3 contains 14 residues. V shed 4 bases and J shed 8 bases, with 18 bases lying between them. Germline V lookup: CDR1 SGHRS, CDR2 YFSETQ.

V usage is TRBV5-1 and J usage is TRBJ2-6; 10 bases fit TRBD1. Per the germline V gene, CDR1 is SGHRS and CDR2 is YFSETQ. V lost 3 bases to trimming and J lost 0 bases; unmatched junction nucleotides: 3. This CDR3 spans 17 amino acids. The CDR3 coding sequence is TGCGCCAGCAGCTGGGGACAGGGGACCTCTGGGGCCAACGTCCTGACTTTC. As protein: CASSWGQGTSGANVLTF.

The chain carries TRBV13 and TRBJ2-3, with D uncertain. The ends were cut back, 5 bases at V and 2 bases at J, with 8 bases in the middle. The CDR3 sequence is 13 residues long. Germline V gene data show CDR1 as PRHDT and CDR2 as FYEKMQ (reference sequence). The DNA of the CDR3 is TGTGCCAGCAGCCCTCCTTACACAGATACGCAGTATTTT. It codes for CASSPPYTDTQYF.

This chain joins TRBV6-1 and TRBJ2-3, with a possible D match to TRBD2 (5 bases). This CDR3 contains 13 residues. CDR1 and CDR2 from the germline V gene are MNHNS and SASEGT. V was trimmed by 5 bases and J by 8 bases, leaving 14 bases between them. CDR3 sequence: CASSPRTLGTQYF. Written as DNA, the CDR3 is TGTGCCAGCAGTCCTCGGACTCTAGGTACGCAGTATTTT.

This clone was detected only once. This chain links TRBV4-1 with TRBJ2-7, with D possibly being TRBD1 (6 bases). The CDR3 contains 14 residues. V lost 2 bases and J lost 2, with 10 bases in between. Germline V lookup: CDR1 MGHRA, CDR2 YSYEKL. The CDR3 nucleotides are TGCGCCAGCAGCCAATACACAGGGACCTACGAGCAGTACTTC. It is translated as CASSQYTGTYEQYF.

In its sample, this clone was seen once. The chain is built from TRBV29-1 and TRBJ2-1, with 9 bases that match TRBD1. This CDR3 is 14 amino acids long. V lost 4 bases, J lost 3 bases, and 4 bases stayed unmatched. Germline values: CDR1 SQVTM, CDR2 ANQGSEA. In DNA form, the CDR3 reads TGCAGCGTTGCCGGGACAGGGTACTACAATGAGCAGTTCTTC. As protein: CSVAGTGYYNEQFF.

This clone was detected only a few times. Written as DNA, the CDR3 is TGCGCCAGCAGCTTTCAAGGGCAGATGGGACAGGGCAGAGGAAACACCATATATTTT. Protein product: CASSFQGQMGQGRGNTIYF. The V and J genes are TRBV5-1 and TRBJ1-3, with 9 bases aligning to TRBD1. Per germline, CDR1 SGHRS and CDR2 YFSETQ. The CDR3 has 19 residues. The trim removed 2 bases at V and 4 bases at J, leaving 16 bases unmatched.

The V call is TRBV10-3, the J call TRBJ1-1, with TRBD1 identical over 7 bases. The V segment lost 3 bases and the J segment 4 bases; nucleotides outside the gene matches: 5. The CDR3 extends over 14 amino acids. Germline V gene data show CDR1 as ENHRY and CDR2 as SYGVKD. CDR3 DNA: TGTGCCATCAGTGACCTCTGGGACAGCACTGAAGCTTTCTTT. Translating it yields CAISDLWDSTEAFF.